These T cell receptor beta chains were read from a single sample in a study of post-analysis software for immune sequencing data. Each CDR3 protein is one row after TCRdb ran MiXCR on the PCR reads. The repertoire holds 600,000 to 700,000 distinct CDR3 sequences, with 55% to 60% as singletons. Sample: blood. The receptors originated from a girl aged 2 to 9 with multiple sclerosis. The CDR3 runs from the conserved cysteine through the conserved F or W. The D gene is left open where the match is weak. Only some rows state a clone size, as once, few, many or a class for expanded clones.

TRBJ1-1 | . | TRBV6-5 | few | CASSVGAEAFF | TGTGCCAGCAGCGTAGGGGCTGAAGCTTTCTTT
TRBJ1-2 | . | TRBV7-9 | . | CASSLRDTHFNYGYTF | TGTGCCAGCAGCCTCCGGGACACCCACTTTAACTATGGCTACACCTTC
TRBJ2-7 | TRBD1 | TRBV10-3 | . | CAIASRTGLTYEQYF | TGTGCCATAGCCTCGCGGACAGGCCTGACGTACGAGCAGTACTTC
TRBJ2-3 | . | TRBV4-3 | . | CASSQEPRHTDTQYF | TGCGCCAGCAGCCAAGAACCGCGGCACACAGATACGCAGTATTTT
TRBJ2-5 | . | TRBV2 | . | CASSSGRAAEETQYF | TGTGCCAGCAGTTCGGGACGAGCGGCTGAGGAGACCCAGTACTTC
TRBJ2-1 | . | TRBV20-1 | . | CSARDLSRGVYNEQFF | TGCAGTGCTAGAGATCTATCCAGGGGTGTGTACAATGAGCAGTTCTTC
TRBJ1-5 | TRBD1 | TRBV6-2/TRBV6-3 | . | CASRLARGQQPQHF | TGTGCCAGCAGATTAGCCAGGGGGCAACAGCCCCAGCATTTT
TRBJ2-7 | TRBD1 | TRBV5-1 | few | CASSFRQGHYEQYF | TGCGCCAGCAGCTTTAGACAGGGCCACTACGAGCAGTACTTC
TRBJ2-1 | TRBD2 | TRBV6-5 | . | CASSGGGTSGDNEQFF | TGTGCCAGCAGTGGGGGCGGGACTAGCGGAGATAATGAGCAGTTCTTC
TRBJ2-2 | . | TRBV6-2/TRBV6-3 | . | CASRPFLATGELFF | TGTGCCAGCAGACCCTTCTTGGCCACCGGGGAGCTGTTTTTT
TRBJ2-3 | . | TRBV12-3/TRBV12-4 | few | CASSFTDSRTDTQYF | TGTGCCAGCAGTTTTACGGACTCTCGCACAGATACGCAGTATTTT
TRBJ1-2 | TRBD1 | TRBV29-1 | . | CSGQRQGEGYTF | TGCAGCGGCCAGAGACAGGGTGAAGGCTACACCTTC
TRBJ1-2 | . | TRBV3-1 | . | CASSQDRLGGYTF | TGTGCCAGCAGCCAAGATCGGTTAGGAGGCTACACCTTC
TRBJ1-6 | TRBD1 | TRBV3-1 | . | CASSPWTGESPRHF | TGTGCCAGCAGCCCCTGGACAGGGGAATCACCCCGCCACTTT
TRBJ2-5 | TRBD1 | TRBV27 | . | CASRGTVKTQYF | TGTGCCAGCAGGGGGACAGTGAAGACCCAGTACTTC
TRBJ1-2 | . | TRBV7-3 | . | CASSLRGRVDYGYTF | TGTGCCAGCAGCCTCAGGGGTAGAGTGGACTATGGCTACACCTTC
TRBJ2-1 | . | TRBV6-2/TRBV6-3 | . | CASTLRGARNEQFF | TGTGCCAGCACCCTCAGGGGGGCGCGAAATGAGCAGTTCTTC
TRBJ2-7 | . | TRBV12-3/TRBV12-4 | few | CASSYTGSSYEQYF | TGTGCCAGCAGTTACACAGGGAGCTCCTACGAGCAGTACTTC
TRBJ2-1 | . | TRBV12-3/TRBV12-4 | . | CASRVLGNEQFF | TGTGCCAGCAGAGTCCTAGGCAATGAGCAGTTCTTC
TRBJ2-1 | TRBD2 | TRBV5-1 | few | CASSLRLAAFSYNEQFF | TGCGCCAGCAGCCTCCGACTAGCGGCCTTCTCCTACAATGAGCAGTTCTTC
TRBJ2-7 | . | TRBV3-1 | . | CASSQVGDEQYF | TGTGCCAGCAGCCAAGTTGGGGACGAGCAGTACTTC
TRBJ2-5 | . | TRBV10-2 | few | CASRMGETQYF | TGCGCCAGCAGGATGGGAGAGACCCAGTACTTC
TRBJ1-1 | . | TRBV21-1 | . | CASSVPGTGGIEAFF | TGTGCCAGCAGCGTCCCCGGGACAGGGGGAATTGAAGCTTTCTTT
TRBJ2-7 | TRBD2 | TRBV12-3/TRBV12-4 | . | CASRGAGGPFEQYF | TGTGCCAGCAGGGGGGCGGGAGGGCCTTTCGAGCAGTACTTC
TRBJ1-1 | TRBD1 | TRBV6-5 | . | CASALDRENTEAFF | TGTGCCAGCGCACTAGACAGGGAGAACACTGAAGCTTTCTTT
TRBJ2-3 | . | TRBV5-1 | . | CASSSMGGATDTQYF | TGCGCCAGCAGCTCCATGGGCGGGGCAACAGATACGCAGTATTTT
TRBJ2-1 | TRBD2 | TRBV6-5 | many | CASSYSGEGEQFF | TGTGCCAGCAGTTACTCGGGGGAGGGTGAGCAGTTCTTC
TRBJ2-1 | TRBD2 | TRBV29-1 | . | CSAYSGSGYNEQFF | TGCAGCGCCTATAGCGGGAGTGGCTACAATGAGCAGTTCTTC
TRBJ2-5 | TRBD2 | TRBV20-1 | . | CSASPLGLAGGQETQYF | TGCAGTGCTAGCCCCCTGGGACTAGCGGGAGGGCAAGAGACCCAGTACTTC
TRBJ1-6 | . | TRBV7-8 | . | CASSLVRGTLSSSPLHF | TGTGCCAGCAGCTTAGTCAGGGGCACTCTGTCTTCTTCACCCCTCCACTTT
TRBJ2-1 | TRBD1 | TRBV12-3/TRBV12-4 | . | CASSSLDRNNEQFF | TGTGCCAGCAGCTCCCTGGACAGGAACAATGAGCAGTTCTTC
TRBJ2-3 | TRBD2 | TRBV7-2 | . | CASSFELAGGFSQYF | TGTGCCAGCAGCTTCGAACTAGCGGGGGGATTCTCGCAGTATTTT
TRBJ2-3 | TRBD1 | TRBV20-1 | few | CSARDSGQATDTQYF | TGCAGTGCTAGAGATTCAGGACAGGCCACAGATACGCAGTATTTT
TRBJ2-3 | . | TRBV5-1 | once | CASKPSTATDTQYF | TGCGCCAGCAAGCCTAGCACAGCGACAGATACGCAGTATTTT
TRBJ2-1 | . | TRBV24-1 | . | CATSAVDRSNEQFF | TGTGCCACCAGTGCCGTGGACAGATCCAATGAGCAGTTCTTC
TRBJ2-7 | TRBD2 | TRBV20-1 | once | CSARVARLAGMGEQYF | TGCAGTGCTAGAGTAGCCCGACTAGCGGGAATGGGCGAGCAGTACTTC
TRBJ2-6 | . | TRBV15 | . | CATSREGSGANVLTF | TGTGCCACCAGCAGAGAAGGGTCAGGGGCCAACGTCCTGACTTTC
TRBJ2-3 | TRBD2 | TRBV6-5 | . | CASSYRPSGDTQYF | TGTGCCAGCAGTTACCGGCCTAGCGGGGATACGCAGTATTTT
TRBJ2-7 | . | TRBV10-3 | once | CAISDGDSYEQYF | TGTGCCATCAGTGACGGGGACTCCTACGAGCAGTACTTC
TRBJ1-1 | . | TRBV7-3 | . | CASSLTPSNTEAFF | TGTGCCAGCAGTTTGACACCATCGAACACTGAAGCTTTCTTT
TRBJ2-3 | TRBD2 | TRBV14 | once | CASSQDPAGGGTQYF | TGTGCCAGCAGCCAAGATCCAGCGGGAGGAGGTACGCAGTATTTT
TRBJ2-1 | . | TRBV5-1 | . | CASSLASGDYYNEQFF | TGCGCCAGCAGCTTAGCGTCGGGCGACTACTACAATGAGCAGTTCTTC
TRBJ2-3 | TRBD1 | TRBV6-2/TRBV6-3 | . | CASSYSIRTGGRLTDTQYF | TGTGCCAGCAGTTACTCGATACGGACAGGGGGTCGCCTCACAGATACGCAGTATTTT
TRBJ2-1 | TRBD2 | TRBV7-8 | once | CASSSRLAGYNERFF | TGTGCCAGCAGCTCCCGACTAGCTGGCTACAATGAGCGGTTCTTC
TRBJ2-1 | TRBD1 | TRBV4-1 | . | CASSPADRANEQFF | TGCGCCAGCAGCCCGGCCGACAGGGCCAATGAGCAGTTCTTC
TRBJ1-1 | TRBD1 | TRBV29-1 | . | CSVGQGAKWNTEAFF | TGCAGCGTTGGACAGGGGGCAAAGTGGAACACTGAAGCTTTCTTT
TRBJ2-7 | TRBD2 | TRBV7-3 | . | CASSLNSGSAYEQYF | TGTGCCAGCAGCTTAAATAGCGGGAGCGCCTACGAGCAGTACTTC
TRBJ2-6 | . | TRBV20-1 | . | CSARMASSGANVLTF | TGCAGTGCTAGAATGGCGAGCTCTGGGGCCAACGTCCTGACTTTC
TRBJ2-1 | TRBD1 | TRBV5-1 | . | CASSQRQGATYYNEQFF | TGCGCCAGCAGCCAGAGACAGGGGGCGACCTACTACAATGAGCAGTTCTTC
TRBJ2-3 | . | TRBV30 | few | CAWSVTTDTQYF | TGTGCCTGGAGTGTGACCACAGATACGCAGTATTTT
TRBJ2-3 | . | TRBV29-1 | . | CSVAVGPQDTQYF | TGCAGCGTTGCAGTGGGGCCCCAAGATACGCAGTATTTT
TRBJ2-7 | . | TRBV30 | few | CAWSEAAWNYEQYF | TGTGCCTGGAGTGAGGCAGCGTGGAACTACGAGCAGTACTTC
TRBJ2-7 | . | TRBV6-2/TRBV6-3 | . | CASSHGDGEQYF | TGTGCCAGCAGTCACGGAGACGGTGAGCAGTACTTC
TRBJ1-5 | . | TRBV6-1 | . | CASSELAGRGQPQHF | TGTGCCAGCAGTGAATTAGCCGGTCGGGGCCAGCCCCAGCATTTT